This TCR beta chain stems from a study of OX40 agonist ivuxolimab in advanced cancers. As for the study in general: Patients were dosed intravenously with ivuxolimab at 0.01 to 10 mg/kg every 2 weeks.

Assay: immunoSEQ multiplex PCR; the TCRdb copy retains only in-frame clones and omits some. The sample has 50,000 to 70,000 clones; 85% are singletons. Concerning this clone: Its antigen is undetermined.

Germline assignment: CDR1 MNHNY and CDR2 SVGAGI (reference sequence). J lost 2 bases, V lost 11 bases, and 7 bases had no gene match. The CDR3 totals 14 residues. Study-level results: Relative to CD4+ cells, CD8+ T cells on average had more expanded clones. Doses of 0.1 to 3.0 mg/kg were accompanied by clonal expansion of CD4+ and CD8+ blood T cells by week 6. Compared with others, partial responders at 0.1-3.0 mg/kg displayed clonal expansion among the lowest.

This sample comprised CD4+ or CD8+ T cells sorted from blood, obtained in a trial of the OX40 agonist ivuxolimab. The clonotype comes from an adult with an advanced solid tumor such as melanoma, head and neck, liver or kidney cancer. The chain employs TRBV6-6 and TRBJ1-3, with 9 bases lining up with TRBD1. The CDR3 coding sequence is TGTGCCCTCCGGGACAGGGACCCTGGAAACACCATATATTTT. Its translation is CALRDRDPGNTIYF.